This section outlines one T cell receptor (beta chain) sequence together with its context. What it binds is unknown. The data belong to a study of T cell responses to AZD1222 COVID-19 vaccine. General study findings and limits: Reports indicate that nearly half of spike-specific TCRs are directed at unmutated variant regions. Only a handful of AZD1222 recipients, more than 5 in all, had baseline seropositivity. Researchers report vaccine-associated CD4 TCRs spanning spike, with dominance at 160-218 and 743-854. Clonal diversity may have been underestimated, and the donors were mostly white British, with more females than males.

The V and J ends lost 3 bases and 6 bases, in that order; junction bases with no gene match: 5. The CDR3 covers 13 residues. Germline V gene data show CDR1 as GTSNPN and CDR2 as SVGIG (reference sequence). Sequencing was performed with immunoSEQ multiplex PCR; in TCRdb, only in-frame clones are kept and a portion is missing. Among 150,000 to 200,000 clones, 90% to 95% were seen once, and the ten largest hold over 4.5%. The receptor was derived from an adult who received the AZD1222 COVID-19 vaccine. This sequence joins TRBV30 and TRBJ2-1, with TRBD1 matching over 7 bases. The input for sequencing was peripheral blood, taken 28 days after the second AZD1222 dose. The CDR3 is CAWRKGARNEQFF. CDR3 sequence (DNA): TGTGCCTGGAGAAAGGGGGCTCGCAATGAGCAGTTCTTC.